Shown below are 18 T cell receptor beta chains from a single sample sequenced in a study of blood T cell repertoires in COVID-19. The method was immunoSEQ multiplex PCR; TCRdb's version includes in-frame clones alone and lacks a portion of them. The profile shows nearly 25,000 clones, about 91% of them singletons. Sequencing used peripheral blood. These TCRs come from a man between 65 and 85 years old with active COVID-19.

This chain joins TRBV2 and TRBJ2-3; 11 bases align to TRBD2. Trimming cost V 4 bases and J 1 base; bases outside gene matches: 4. Looked up from germline, CDR1 is SNHLY and CDR2 is FYNNEI. This CDR3 is 16 amino acids long. The CDR3 protein is CASSGQLAGGTDTQYF. The CDR3 DNA reads TGTGCCAGCAGTGGCCAACTAGCGGGGGGCACAGATACGCAGTATTTT.

The chain recombines TRBV7-3 with TRBJ2-3, with a tentative D call TRBD1 (6 bases). Trimming took 3 bases from V and 5 from J, leaving 12 bases between them. Germline V gene data show CDR1 as SGHTA and CDR2 as FQGTGA. There are 14 residues in the CDR3. CDR3: CASSFSGAVDTQYF. In nucleotides, the CDR3 is TGTGCCAGCAGCTTCTCAGGGGCGGTAGATACGCAGTATTTT.

The chain is built from TRBV28 and TRBJ1-5; 8 bases align to TRBD1. CDR1 and CDR2 (germline): MDHEN, SYDVKM. Trimming took 4 bases from V and 4 from J; bases not matched to a gene: 6. CDR3 length equals 15 residues. CDR3: CASSSPGQANQPQHF. As DNA, the CDR3 is TGTGCCAGCAGTTCACCGGGACAGGCTAATCAGCCCCAGCATTTT.

This sequence joins TRBV4-3 and TRBJ2-7; D is possibly TRBD2 (6 bases). The CDR3 covers 16 residues. Germline V gene data show CDR1 as LGHNA and CDR2 as YSLEER. The V gene lost 1 base and the J gene lost 3 bases, with 16 bases spanning the gap. This CDR3 reads CASSQVGGSGHYEQYF. The DNA for the CDR3 is TGCGCCAGCAGCCAAGTTGGAGGGTCTGGCCACTACGAGCAGTACTTC.

This CDR3 is CASSLAGASYTF. CDR3 bases: TGTGCCAGCAGCTTAGCGGGAGCCAGCTACACCTTC. The J gene is TRBJ1-2, the V gene TRBV11-2, with unresolved D. Germline V CDR1 and CDR2: SGHAT, FQNNGV. Trimming left V 1 base short and J 9 bases short, with 9 bases between. The CDR3 has 12 amino acids.

This rearrangement joins TRBV28 to TRBJ2-7, with a weak D call TRBD2 (6 bases). Germline V gene sequence: CDR1 MDHEN, CDR2 SYDVKM. The CDR3 runs 13 residues. V gave up 8 bases and J gave up 5 bases, with 16 bases separating them. This CDR3 is CASATSPAHEQYF. The DNA for the CDR3 is TGTGCCAGCGCGACTAGTCCTGCCCACGAGCAGTACTTC.

The V gene is TRBV19, the J gene TRBJ2-7; 10 nucleotides match TRBD1. Germline V gene sequence: CDR1 LNHDA, CDR2 SQIVND (reference sequence). This CDR3 contains 16 residues. With 5 bases clipped from V and 3 bases from J, the junction kept 10 bases outside the gene matches. The CDR3 sequence is CASSSPGQGHHYEQYF. As DNA, the CDR3 is TGTGCCAGTAGTTCCCCGGGACAGGGGCACCACTACGAGCAGTACTTC.

The chain couples TRBV7-2 to TRBJ2-1; 14 bases agree with TRBD2. After removal of 1 base from V and 8 bases from J, the junction contained 4 bases not matched to a gene. The CDR3 is 16 residues long. Looked up from germline, CDR1 is SGHTA and CDR2 is FQGNSA. This CDR3 reads CASSLGLAGGGDEQFF. Here the CDR3 DNA reads TGTGCCAGCAGCTTAGGACTAGCGGGAGGGGGGGATGAGCAGTTCTTC.

The V call is TRBV7-3, the J call TRBJ2-2; perhaps TRBD1 as D (6 bases). Germline-derived CDR1 and CDR2 are SGHTA and FQGTGA. This CDR3 comprises 14 residues. V gave up 1 base and J gave up 6 bases, with 9 bases separating them. The CDR3 here is CASSLIQGAGELFF. The CDR3 DNA is TGTGCCAGCAGCTTAATACAGGGAGCCGGGGAGCTGTTTTTT.

J is TRBJ1-2 and V is TRBV10-3, with 9 bases aligning to TRBD1. Per germline, CDR1 ENHRY and CDR2 SYGVKD. With 3 bases clipped from V and 5 bases from J, the junction kept 4 bases outside the gene matches. This CDR3 is built from 14 residues. The CDR3 is CAISEGQGSYGYTF. The CDR3 nucleotides read TGTGCCATCAGTGAAGGACAGGGGTCGTATGGCTACACCTTC.

V and J are TRBV30 and TRBJ2-1; 9 nucleotides agree with TRBD2. The CDR3 has 12 amino acids. V trimming: 1 base; J trimming: 10 bases; junction bases outside the gene matches: 2. CDR1 and CDR2 from the germline V gene are GTSNPN and SVGIG (reference sequence). The CDR3: CAWSAGLAEQFF. In nucleotides, the CDR3 is TGTGCCTGGAGTGCCGGACTAGCGGAGCAGTTCTTC.

The rearrangement uses TRBV24-1 and TRBJ2-2; D is perhaps TRBD2 (6 bases). The CDR3 runs 16 residues. The germline V gene has CDR1 KGHDR and CDR2 SFDVKD. Trimming removed 3 bases from V and 1 base from J, with 11 bases in between. The chain's CDR3 is CATSDLRRGNTGELFF. The CDR3 bases are TGTGCCACCAGTGATCTCCGGAGGGGGAACACCGGGGAGCTGTTTTTT.

The chain is built from TRBV3-1 (or the pseudogene TRBV3-2) and TRBJ1-2; 8 bases align to TRBD1. Germline CDR1 reads LGHDT; CDR2 reads YNNKEL (reference sequence). V lost 1 base and J lost 5; bases outside the gene matches: 0. CDR3 length equals 13 residues. CDR3 sequence: CASSQGTGYGYTF. The CDR3 DNA reads TGTGCCAGCAGCCAAGGGACAGGGTATGGCTACACCTTC.

The CDR3 DNA reads as TGTGCCAGCAGTTTTCAGCGGGGACTTCCCTCCTACGAGCAGTACTTC. As protein: CASSFQRGLPSYEQYF. The rearrangement links TRBV28 to TRBJ2-7; TRBD2 matches at 7 bases. This CDR3 spans 16 amino acids. Trimming at V came to 3 bases and at J to 0 bases, leaving 8 bases not matched to a gene. Per germline, CDR1 MDHEN and CDR2 SYDVKM.

There are a few counts of this clone. The rearrangement uses TRBV7-2 and TRBJ2-5; TRBD2 aligns across 10 bases. CDR1 is SGHTA and CDR2 is FQGNSA in the germline V gene. J lost 2 bases, V lost 3 bases, and 9 bases had no gene match. The CDR3 is 17 residues long. The CDR3: CASSFSTSGPRQETQYF. The CDR3 bases are TGTGCCAGCAGCTTTTCGACTAGCGGGCCGAGACAAGAGACCCAGTACTTC.

The chain couples TRBV6-5 to TRBJ2-7; 10 nucleotides line up with TRBD1. The CDR3 runs to 14 residues. Losses at the gene ends were 7 bases for V and 5 bases for J; bases not matched to a gene: 8. Per germline, CDR1 MNHEY and CDR2 SVGAGI. The CDR3 DNA sequence: TGTGCCAGCATTCCCGACAGGGGGCACGACGAGCAGTACTTC. Translating it yields CASIPDRGHDEQYF.

In this sample, this clone turned up a few times. The chain combines TRBV2 with TRBJ1-6; tentatively, D is TRBD1 (5 bases). CDR3 length: 16 amino acids. Germline V gene sequence: CDR1 SNHLY, CDR2 FYNNEI. V was trimmed by 2 bases and J by 7 bases, leaving 15 bases between them. The DNA of the CDR3 is TGTGCCAGCAGTGAAAGGTGGTCAGGGTTCAATTCACCCCTCCACTTT. Its translation is CASSERWSGFNSPLHF.

The CDR3 DNA sequence: TGTGCCAGCAGCTGGGCGGGAGGGCCCTACAATGAGCAGTTCTTC. Its translation: CASSWAGGPYNEQFF. The chain combines TRBV7-8 with TRBJ2-1, with 9 bases that match TRBD2. Trimming at V came to 4 bases and at J to 2 bases, leaving 3 bases not matched to a gene. This CDR3 is built from 15 residues. Per germline, CDR1 SGHVS and CDR2 FQNEAQ. The entire variable domain, with the rest obtained from reference TRBV7-8 and TRBJ2-1, is as follows: GAGVSQSPRYKVAKRGQDVALRCDPISGHVSLFWYQQALGQGPEFLTYFQNEAQLDKSGLPSDRFFAERPEGSVSTLKIQRTQQEDSAVYLCASSWAGGPYNEQFFGPGTRLTVL.